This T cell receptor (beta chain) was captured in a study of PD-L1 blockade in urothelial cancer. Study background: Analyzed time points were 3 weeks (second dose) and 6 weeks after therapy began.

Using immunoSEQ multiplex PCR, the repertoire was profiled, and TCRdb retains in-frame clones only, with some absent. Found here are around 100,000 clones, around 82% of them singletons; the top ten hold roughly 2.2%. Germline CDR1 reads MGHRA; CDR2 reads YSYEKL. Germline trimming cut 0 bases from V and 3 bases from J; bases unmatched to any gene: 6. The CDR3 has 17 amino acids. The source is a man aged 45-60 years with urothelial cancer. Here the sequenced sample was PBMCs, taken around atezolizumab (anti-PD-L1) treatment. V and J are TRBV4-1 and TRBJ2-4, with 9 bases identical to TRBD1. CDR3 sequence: CASSQEGQGAVKNIQYF. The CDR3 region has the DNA TGCGCCAGCAGCCAAGAGGGACAGGGAGCGGTCAAAAACATTCAGTACTTC.